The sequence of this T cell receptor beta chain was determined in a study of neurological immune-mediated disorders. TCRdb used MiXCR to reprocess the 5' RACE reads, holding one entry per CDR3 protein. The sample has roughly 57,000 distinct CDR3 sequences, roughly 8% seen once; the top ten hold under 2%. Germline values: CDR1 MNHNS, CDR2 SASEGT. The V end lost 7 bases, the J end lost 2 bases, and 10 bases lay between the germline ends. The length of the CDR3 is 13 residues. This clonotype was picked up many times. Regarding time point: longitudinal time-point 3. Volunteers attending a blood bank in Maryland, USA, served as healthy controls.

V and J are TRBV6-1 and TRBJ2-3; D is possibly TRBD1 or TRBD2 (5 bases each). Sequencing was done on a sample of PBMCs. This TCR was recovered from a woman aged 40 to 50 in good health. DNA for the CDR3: TGTGCCAGCACTACCGGGACCACAGATACGCAGTATTTT. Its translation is CASTTGTTDTQYF.